The TCR beta chain described here comes from a study of Ad26.COV2.S vaccination and SARS-CoV-2 variants. Whole-study findings and limits: Spike-specific responses of CD8+ and CD4+ T cells were reported to display substantial breadth after vaccination. Those who received the vaccine showed greater spike-specific TCR breadth than those given placebo.

About this clone itself: Its matching antigen is unknown. Different DNA sequences within this sample yield the same CDR3.

Clones were sequenced by immunoSEQ multiplex PCR, and TCRdb holds only the in-frame ones, with some missing. Among approximately 480,000 clones listed, approximately 90% were seen once. Germline lookup yields CDR1 SGHTA and CDR2 FQGNSA. Trimming removed 4 bases from V and 4 bases from J; junction bases left unmatched: 4. CDR3 length: 13 residues. As for treatment: roughly 18 received Ad26.COV2.S at low or high dose, single or two shots; five or six received placebo; per-sample allocation not given. Day 63 after the first injection of vaccine or placebo was the sampling time. Aged 18-55 years, donor was enrolled in Boston in 2020.

The TCR sequence derives from a person between 18 and 60 years old who received the Ad26.COV2.S COVID-19 vaccine or a placebo. The rearrangement joins TRBV7-2 to TRBJ2-7; 7 bases are a match to TRBD1. Specimen: peripheral blood, collected in a trial of Ad26.COV2.S vaccine versus placebo. CDR3 sequence (DNA): TGTGCCAGCAGCTCTAACAGGGGTTACGAGCAGTACTTC. Amino acid sequence: CASSSNRGYEQYF.